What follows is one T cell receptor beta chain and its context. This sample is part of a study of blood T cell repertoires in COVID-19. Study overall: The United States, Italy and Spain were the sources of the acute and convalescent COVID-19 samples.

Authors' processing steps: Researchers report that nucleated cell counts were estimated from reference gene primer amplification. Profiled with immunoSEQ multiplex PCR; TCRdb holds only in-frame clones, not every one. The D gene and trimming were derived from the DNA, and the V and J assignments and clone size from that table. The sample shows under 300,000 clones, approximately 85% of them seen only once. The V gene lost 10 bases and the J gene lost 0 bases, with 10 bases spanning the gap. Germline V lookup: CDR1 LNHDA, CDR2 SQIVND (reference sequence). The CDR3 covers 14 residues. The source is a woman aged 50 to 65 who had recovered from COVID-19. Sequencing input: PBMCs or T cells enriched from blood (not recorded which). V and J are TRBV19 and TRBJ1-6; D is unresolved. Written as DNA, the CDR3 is TGTGCCACCAGAGGGAGCTCCTATAATTCACCCCTCCACTTT. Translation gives CATRGSSYNSPLHF.